The rows below give T cell receptor beta chains drawn from one sample of a study of tumor and adjacent non-tumor tissue in lung cancer. Via MiXCR, TCRdb re-called the multiplex PCR reads, giving one row per CDR3 protein. Of around 74,000 distinct CDR3 sequences in the sample, about two thirds were seen once. Sequencing used lung tumor tissue. The receptors derive from a woman aged 70-85 years with non-small cell lung cancer. Each CDR3 is given with its conserved first and last residue. A D gene is named only where the DNA matches it firmly. Expanded clones are given a class, and other clones once, few, many or no size at all.

TRBV12-3/TRBV12-4,TRBJ2-7,once,TRBD1,CASKPTDRAYGQYF,TGTGCCAGTAAACCAACGGACAGGGCTTACGGGCAGTACTTC
TRBV10-3,TRBJ1-1,.,TRBD1,CAISPNRGDTEAFF,TGTGCCATCAGCCCGAACAGGGGGGACACTGAAGCCTTCTTT
TRBV29-1,TRBJ1-4,.,TRBD1,CSVGQVGANEKLFF,TGCAGCGTCGGACAGGTAGGGGCTAATGAAAAACTGTTTTTT
TRBV6-2/TRBV6-3,TRBJ2-1,.,.,CASNYAGTRDNEQFF,TGTGCCAGTAATTACGCCGGGACAAGAGACAATGAGCAGTTCTTC
TRBV6-1,TRBJ2-7,.,TRBD2,CATSEAGTSDSYEQYF,TGTGCCACCAGTGAAGCGGGGACTAGTGACAGCTACGAGCAGTACTTC
TRBV20-1,TRBJ2-5,.,.,CSALAPQGGQESQYF,TGCAGTGCTTTAGCCCCACAGGGAGGGCAAGAGTCCCAGTACTTC
TRBV4-1,TRBJ2-5,.,.,CASSTPGTQCRETQYF,TGCGCTAGCAGTACCCCGGGGACCCAATGCCGAGAGACCCAGTACTTC
TRBV30,TRBJ2-3,.,TRBD2,CAWKNTMGRGDTQNF,TGTGCCTGGAAGAATACCATGGGGAGGGGTGATACGCAGAATTTT
TRBV6-5,TRBJ2-5,.,.,CANSYSLGEGEETQYF,TGTGCCAACAGTTACTCGCTCGGGGAGGGGGAAGAAACCCAGTACTTC
TRBV6-1,TRBJ2-1,.,.,CASSPRGWDEQSF,TGTGCCAGCAGTCCAAGGGGATGGGATGAGCAGTCTTTC
TRBV29-1,TRBJ1-4,.,TRBD1,CSVGTGGTNQKLLF,TGCAGCGTTGGGACAGGTGGCACTAATCAAAAACTGCTTTTT
TRBV12-3/TRBV12-4,TRBJ1-2,.,.,CASSLGEGGYTF,TGTGCCAGTAGTTTAGGAGAGGGCGGCTACACCTTC
TRBV5-4,TRBJ1-1,many,TRBD1,CASRTGGRTEAFF,TGTGCCAGCAGGACAGGGGGTAGGACTGAAGCTTTCTTT
TRBV6-2/TRBV6-3,TRBJ1-1,.,.,CASSCSSDTVAFF,TGTGCCAGCAGTTGCTCGAGCGACACTGTAGCTTTCTTT
TRBV20-1,TRBJ2-7,.,TRBD2,CSADGGVSLYEQYF,TGCAGTGCGGATGGGGGGGTCAGCCTATACGAGCAGTACTTC
TRBV6-5,TRBJ2-5,.,.,CASSYSVTGGQETQYF,TGTGCCAGCAGCTACTCGGTGACAGGAGGACAAGAGACCCAGTACTTC
TRBV29-1,TRBJ2-7,.,.,CSVLRGGHGTYEQYF,TGCAGTGTTCTACGGGGAGGCCACGGGACTTACGAGCAGTACTTC
TRBV12-3/TRBV12-4,TRBJ1-2,.,TRBD1,CASSFVLQGNYGYTF,TGTGCCAGTAGTTTTGTCCTACAGGGGAACTATGGCTACACCTTC
TRBV20-1,TRBJ2-2,.,.,CSARDPGDTGELFF,TGCAGTGCTAGGGACCCAGGGGACACCGGGGAGCTGTTTTTT
TRBV15,TRBJ1-5,.,.,CATSHAQDSNQPQHF,TGTGCCACCAGCCACGCACAGGATAGCAATCAGCCCCAGCATTTT
TRBV19,TRBJ2-2,.,.,CAVVLAGRTPGSCFF,.
TRBV6-6,TRBJ2-3,few,.,CASNADPNQPQYF,TGTGCCAGCAACGCGGATCCAAATCAACCCCAGTATTTT
TRBV12-3/TRBV12-4,TRBJ1-5,few,.,CARSAKIGSVNQPQHF,TGTGCCAGAAGTGCAAAGATAGGGAGCGTTAATCAGCCCCAGCATTTT
TRBV9,TRBJ2-3,.,.,CASSPRQRSGGTQYF,TGTGCCAGCAGCCCCCGACAAAGGAGTGGAGGTACGCAGTATTTT
TRBV20-1,TRBJ2-3,.,.,CSATRDTITDTRYF,TGCAGTGCTACTAGGGACACAATCACAGATACGCGGTATTTT
TRBV10-3,TRBJ2-3,.,.,CAISDRANIDTQYF,TGTGCCATCAGTGACAGGGCCAACATAGATACGCAATATTTT
TRBV6-5,TRBJ1-2,.,TRBD1,CASSVQIGTGFYGYTF,TGTGCCAGCAGCGTTCAAATCGGGACAGGGTTCTATGGCTACACCTTC
TRBV9,TRBJ1-1,.,.,CASSPGPMSNTEAFF,TGTGCCAGCAGCCCGGGACCGATGTCGAACACTGAAGCTTTCTTT
TRBV5-1,TRBJ2-1,.,TRBD2,CVSSSPAGAWNEQFF,TGCGTCAGCAGCTCACCAGCGGGGGCTTGGAATGAGCAGTTCTTC
TRBV2,TRBJ2-3,many,TRBD2,CATGLADSTDTQYF,TGTGCCACTGGACTAGCGGATAGCACAGATACGCAGTATTTT
TRBV6-2/TRBV6-3,TRBJ2-1,.,.,CVSSYPRNEQFF,TGTGTCAGCAGCTACCCACGCAATGAGCAGTTCTTC
TRBV20-1,TRBJ1-3,few,.,CSARNPYSGNTIYF,TGCAGTGCGAGAAACCCCTACTCTGGAAACACCATATATTTT